These 32 T cell receptor beta chains share one sample of origin, sequenced in a study of control samples from healthy donors and cancer patients (TCRdb year 2020). The method was the immunoSEQ multiplex PCR assay. The clones in this table, taken by TCRdb from immuneACCESS, are in-frame only. Not every clone is retained; where verified, under half of the shortfall comes from an unresolved V gene, and the cause of the rest is unknown. Within this sample are 150,000 to 200,000 clones, with 90% of them counted one time only. Jointly, the top ten make up more than 1.3% of the sample. Material: blood. These receptors were taken from a woman aged 45-65 years in good health.

The chain joins TRBV5-1 to TRBJ2-3, with 9 bases aligning to TRBD2. J was trimmed by 0 bases and V by 2 bases; bases with no gene match: 4. CDR3 length equals 16 residues. Germline V gene data show CDR1 as SGHRS and CDR2 as YFSETQ. CDR3: CASSFGRGGSTDTQYF. The CDR3 DNA is TGCGCCAGCAGCTTCGGGCGGGGGGGTAGCACAGATACGCAGTATTTT.

The genes are TRBV6-6 and TRBJ1-1; D uncertain. Trimming took 6 bases from V and 7 from J, leaving 9 bases between them. Germline values: CDR1 MNHNY, CDR2 SVGAGI (reference sequence). The CDR3 has 11 amino acids. This CDR3 is CASRLTFEAFF. The CDR3 DNA is TGTGCCAGCAGACTTACGTTTGAAGCTTTCTTT.

The chain uses TRBV28 and TRBJ2-7, with TRBD1 matching 7 bases. V shed 3 bases, J shed 5 bases, and the junction held 7 bases outside the gene matches. Germline lookup yields CDR1 MDHEN and CDR2 SYDVKM. This CDR3 has 14 amino acids. In DNA, the CDR3 is TGTGCCAGCAGTTTCGAGACAGGGCCGAACGAGCAGTACTTC. Translating it yields CASSFETGPNEQYF.

The chain joins TRBV6-6 to TRBJ2-1, with no clear D. The CDR3 runs 13 residues. Germline V gene sequence: CDR1 MNHNY, CDR2 SVGAGI (reference sequence). The V gene lost 8 bases and the J gene lost 1 base, with 9 bases spanning the gap. In DNA form, the CDR3 reads TGTGCCAGCTGCGAAGGATCCTACAATGAGCAGTTCTTC. Protein: CASCEGSYNEQFF.

The gene calls are TRBV12-3 or TRBV12-4 and TRBJ2-3; D tentatively reads TRBD1 or TRBD2 (6 bases each). The ends were cut back, 4 bases at V and 5 bases at J, with 10 bases in the middle. This CDR3 is built from 13 residues. CDR3 loop: CASSWGAGDTQYF. Here the CDR3 DNA reads TGTGCCAGCAGTTGGGGGGCAGGAGATACGCAGTATTTT.

V and J are TRBV5-5 and TRBJ1-1; D ambiguous. In germline, CDR1 is SGHKS, CDR2 YYEKEE (reference sequence). Trimming removed 0 bases at V and 4 bases at J, with 22 bases between. There are 18 residues in the CDR3. The CDR3 loop reads CASSLARTTEFVGTEAFF. The CDR3 bases are TGTGCCAGCAGCTTGGCACGGACGACCGAGTTCGTGGGCACTGAAGCTTTCTTT.

Worth noting for this clone: Distinct nucleotide sequences in the sample also encode this CDR3. This chain uses TRBV15 with TRBJ2-1, with 12 bases fitting TRBD2. Germline CDR1 and CDR2: LNHNV and YYDKDF (reference sequence). This CDR3 comprises 20 residues. J was trimmed by 4 bases and V by 4 bases; bases with no gene match: 17. CDR3 sequence: CATSTLAGTSGFFSYNEQFF. As DNA, the CDR3 is TGTGCCACCAGCACATTAGCCGGGACTAGCGGGTTTTTCTCTTACAATGAGCAGTTCTTC.

V and J are TRBV18 and TRBJ2-2; D might be TRBD1 (6 bases). CDR3 length equals 15 residues. V lost 1 base to trimming and J lost 1 base, with 7 bases between them. Germline V gene data show CDR1 as KGHSH and CDR2 as LQKENI. For the CDR3, the DNA is TGTGCCAGCTCACCACAGACAGGGAACACCGGGGAGCTGTTTTTT. It yields the protein CASSPQTGNTGELFF. Looking up the rest from reference TRBV18 and TRBJ2-2 gives the full variable domain: NAGVMQNPRHLVRRRGQEARLRCSPMKGHSHVYWYRQLPEEGLKFMVYLQKENIIDESGMPKERFSAEFPKEGPSILRIQQVVRGDSAAYFCASSPQTGNTGELFFGEGSRLTVL.

The chain carries TRBV27 and TRBJ2-1; TRBD2 matches 10 bases. Trimming removed 5 bases from V and 1 base from J; junction bases left unmatched: 17. This CDR3 contains 20 residues. Looked up from germline, CDR1 is MNHEY and CDR2 is SMNVEV (reference sequence). As DNA, the CDR3 is TGTGCCAGCAGTCCGTTCGAGCGGGAGGGCCGTCTTTCATCCTACAATGAGCAGTTCTTC. Its protein is CASSPFEREGRLSSYNEQFF.

This clone was counted a single time. This chain links TRBV9 with TRBJ2-3, with no clear D. The length of the CDR3 is 14 residues. V lost 4 bases, J lost 2 bases, and 11 bases lay in between. The germline gives CDR1 SGDLS, CDR2 YYNGEE. CDR3 residues: CASSLVHLTDTQYF. The CDR3 DNA reads as TGTGCCAGCAGCCTGGTACACCTCACAGATACGCAGTATTTT.

The chain has TRBV5-4 and TRBJ2-7; D might be TRBD2 (5 bases). The V gene lost 0 bases and the J gene lost 3 bases, with 10 bases spanning the gap. The CDR3 loop spans 14 amino acids. Looked up from germline, CDR1 is SGHNT and CDR2 is YYREEE (reference sequence). CDR3 DNA sequence: TGTGCCAGCAGCTTGGATGCGGGCGGCTACGAGCAGTACTTC. Translating it yields CASSLDAGGYEQYF.

The rearrangement uses TRBV5-1 and TRBJ1-4; D possibly corresponds to TRBD1 (6 bases). CDR1 is SGHRS and CDR2 is YFSETQ in the germline V gene. Trimming stripped 4 bases from V and 7 bases from J, with 17 bases between. The CDR3 is 15 amino acids. The CDR3 reads CASSGGTPTGEKLFF. Here the CDR3 DNA reads TGCGCCAGCAGCGGCGGGACACCGACAGGTGAAAAACTGTTTTTT. Full variable domain (outside the CDR3, taken from reference TRBV5-1 and TRBJ1-4): KAGVTQTPRYLIKTRGQQVTLSCSPISGHRSVSWYQQTPGQGLQFLFEYFSETQRNKGNFPGRFSGRQFSNSRSEMNVSTLELGDSALYLCASSGGTPTGEKLFFGSGTQLSVL.

The chain combines TRBV24-1 with TRBJ1-1; no firm D call. The CDR3 covers 14 residues. Trimming left V 2 bases short and J 5 bases short, with 11 bases between. Per the germline V gene, CDR1 is KGHDR and CDR2 is SFDVKD. CDR3 region: CATSDSTGGTEAFF. The CDR3 DNA reads TGTGCCACCAGTGATTCGACGGGCGGGACTGAAGCTTTCTTT.

As concerns this clone: Other nucleotide sequences from this sample produce the same CDR3. This chain uses TRBV4-3 with TRBJ1-3, with 7 positions matching TRBD1. The trim removed 0 bases at V and 2 bases at J, leaving 4 bases unmatched. The CDR3 is 16 amino acids. Germline CDR1 and CDR2: LGHNA and YSLEER. The CDR3 bases are TGCGCCAGCAGCCAAGAAGGGGGCTGGGCTGGAAACACCATATATTTT. Translated: CASSQEGGWAGNTIYF.

The chain links TRBV19 to TRBJ2-4; no reliable D call. V was cut by 3 bases and J by 6 bases, with 18 bases left in between. CDR3 size: 16 residues. The germline V gene has CDR1 LNHDA and CDR2 SQIVND (reference sequence). CDR3 protein: CASSMGGSGVLNIQYF. The CDR3 coding sequence is TGTGCCAGTAGTATGGGTGGTTCGGGCGTCCTAAACATTCAGTACTTC.

The genes are TRBV4-3 and TRBJ1-2; D is possibly TRBD1 (6 bases). CDR1 is LGHNA, CDR2 YSLEER, per germline. There are 16 residues in the CDR3. Trimming shortened V by 7 bases and J by 0 bases, and 18 bases separated the two germline ends. CDR3 loop: CASNLRGDTANYGYTF. The CDR3 coding sequence is TGCGCCAGCAACCTGAGGGGGGACACCGCTAACTATGGCTACACCTTC.

The chain employs TRBV29-1 and TRBJ2-7; perhaps TRBD1 as D (6 bases). The ends were cut back, 6 bases at V and 3 bases at J, with 15 bases in the middle. Germline V gene data show CDR1 as SQVTM and CDR2 as ANQGSEA. The CDR3 runs to 13 residues. The CDR3 region has the DNA TGCAGCGTCGCCGGGACAATTCTCTACGAGCAGTACTTC. This codes for CSVAGTILYEQYF.

V is TRBV2 and J is TRBJ1-5, with D perhaps TRBD1 (5 bases). Germline V gene lookup returns CDR1 SNHLY and CDR2 FYNNEI. This CDR3 comprises 15 residues. The V end lost 6 bases, the J end lost 2 bases, and 14 bases lay between the germline ends. CDR3 loop: CASSPRRGGNQPQHF. In nucleotides, the CDR3 is TGTGCCAGCAGCCCCAGGAGGGGAGGCAATCAGCCCCAGCATTTT.

This rearrangement joins TRBV7-2 to TRBJ2-1; 7 bases line up with TRBD2. The germline CDR1 and CDR2 sequences are SGHTA and FQGNSA. V gave up 2 bases and J gave up 4 bases; unmatched junction bases: 5. The CDR3 has 15 amino acids. The CDR3 spells CASSLSSGGYNEQFF. The CDR3 region has the DNA TGTGCCAGCAGCTTATCTAGCGGAGGTTACAATGAGCAGTTCTTC.

This clone has just a few counts. V usage is TRBV11-3 and J usage is TRBJ2-7; D unresolved. From germline, CDR1 is SGHNT and CDR2 YENEEA. This CDR3 has 11 amino acids. Deletions cut 6 bases from V and 0 bases from J, with 3 bases between. CDR3 bases: TGTGCCAGCAGTCCCTCCTACGAGCAGTACTTC. Its translation is CASSPSYEQYF.

The chain links TRBV2 to TRBJ2-5; a weak D match, TRBD1 (5 bases). The CDR3 is 13 residues long. V lost 7 bases, J lost 4 bases, and 13 bases lay in between. The germline CDR1 and CDR2 sequences are SNHLY and FYNNEI. CDR3 protein: CASNRGAGETQYF. CDR3 sequence (DNA): TGTGCCAGCAACCGTGGGGCTGGAGAGACCCAGTACTTC.

The genes are TRBV10-1 and TRBJ2-3; 8 bases line up with TRBD1. Trimming took 9 bases from V and 1 from J; bases not matched to a gene: 3. Germline V lookup: CDR1 WNHNN, CDR2 SYGVQD (reference sequence). The CDR3 is 13 residues long. Here the CDR3 reads CARSTGGTDTQYF. CDR3 sequence (DNA): TGCGCCAGATCGACAGGGGGCACAGATACGCAGTATTTT.

The gene calls are TRBV29-1 and TRBJ1-2; 7 nucleotides agree with TRBD1. With V trimmed by 7 bases and J by 7 bases, 6 bases remained unmatched. From germline, CDR1 is SQVTM and CDR2 ANQGSEA. This CDR3 is 11 amino acids long. The CDR3 reads CSGDSVGGYTF. The CDR3 DNA reads as TGCAGCGGGGACAGCGTTGGTGGCTACACCTTC.

The J gene is TRBJ2-3, the V gene TRBV7-3; D not resolved. CDR3 length: 11 residues. Germline CDR1 reads SGHTA; CDR2 reads FQGTGA. With 4 bases removed from V and 2 bases from J, the gap between germline ends came to 1 base. This chain's CDR3 is CASSSTDTQYF. The CDR3 coding sequence is TGTGCCAGCAGCTCCACAGATACGCAGTATTTT.

The chain has TRBV18 and TRBJ2-2, with D perhaps matching TRBD2 (5 bases). This CDR3 contains 17 residues. V was clipped by 5 bases and J by 4 bases, with 20 bases between them. Looked up from germline, CDR1 is KGHSH and CDR2 is LQKENI. The CDR3: CASSEQRPNRGTGELFF. CDR3 DNA sequence: TGTGCCAGCTCAGAGCAACGACCCAACCGGGGCACCGGGGAGCTGTTTTTT.

This chain joins TRBV29-1 and TRBJ2-2, with D perhaps being TRBD1 or TRBD2 (5 bases each). There are 12 residues in the CDR3. Germline V gene data show CDR1 as SQVTM and CDR2 as ANQGSEA. Trimming pared 7 bases from V and 5 bases from J, leaving 11 bases between. The CDR3 DNA reads as TGCAGCGCCGAGAGGGGAACCGGGGAGCTGTTTTTT. It specifies CSAERGTGELFF.

This sequence joins TRBV6-1 and TRBJ1-1; tentative D call: TRBD1 (5 bases). Germline V gene lookup returns CDR1 MNHNS and CDR2 SASEGT. V was clipped by 2 bases and J by 5 bases, with 9 bases between them. CDR3 size: 13 residues. Written as DNA, the CDR3 is TGTGCCAGCAGTGAAATGCCAGGGACTGAAGCTTTCTTT. Amino acids: CASSEMPGTEAFF.

The J gene is TRBJ1-1, the V gene TRBV29-1; no firm D call. Trimming took 4 bases from V and 0 from J, leaving 12 bases between them. This CDR3 has 14 amino acids. The germline CDR1 and CDR2 sequences are SQVTM and ANQGSEA. The CDR3 loop reads CSVVFHSMNTEAFF. In DNA, the CDR3 is TGCAGCGTTGTTTTCCACAGCATGAACACTGAAGCTTTCTTT. The variable domain in full, with the rest retrieved from reference TRBV29-1 and TRBJ1-1, is SAVISQKPSRDICQRGTSLTIQCQVDSQVTMMFWYRQQPGQSLTLIATANQGSEATYESGFVIDKFPISRPNLTFSTLTVSNMSPEDSSIYLCSVVFHSMNTEAFFGQGTRLTVV.

The chain links TRBV28 to TRBJ1-2; the match to TRBD1 covers 12 bases. Germline V gene lookup returns CDR1 MDHEN and CDR2 SYDVKM. This CDR3 comprises 16 residues. J gave up 2 bases and V 5 bases, and 6 bases lay outside the gene matches. The CDR3 DNA is TGTGCCAGCAGTCCGGGAGGGACAGGGGGCAACTATGGCTACACCTTC. Its translation is CASSPGGTGGNYGYTF.

The CDR3 region has the DNA TGTGCCAGCAGTCCCCATACAGGGGGCTCCTACAATGAGCAGTTCTTC. Protein sequence: CASSPHTGGSYNEQFF. The V call is TRBV28, the J call TRBJ2-1; 8 bases are shared with TRBD1. The germline gives CDR1 MDHEN, CDR2 SYDVKM. After removal of 5 bases from V and 0 bases from J, the junction contained 6 bases not matched to a gene. The CDR3 runs to 16 residues.

This rearrangement joins TRBV24-1 to TRBJ2-5, with TRBD1 identical over 7 bases. Germline CDR1 KGHDR, CDR2 SFDVKD. The CDR3 contains 14 residues. Trimming cost V 5 bases and J 4 bases; bases outside gene matches: 6. CDR3: CATSALDRAETQYF. For the CDR3, the DNA is TGTGCCACCAGTGCCTTAGACAGGGCAGAGACCCAGTACTTC.

The genes are TRBV7-8 and TRBJ2-5, with D unclear. V was shortened by 3 bases and J by 5 bases, with 13 bases between the two germline ends. The CDR3 has 14 residues. Per the germline V gene, CDR1 is SGHVS and CDR2 is FQNEAQ. For the CDR3, the DNA is TGTGCCAGCAGCTTTAGCATGTTTCAGGAGACCCAGTACTTC. It is translated as CASSFSMFQETQYF.